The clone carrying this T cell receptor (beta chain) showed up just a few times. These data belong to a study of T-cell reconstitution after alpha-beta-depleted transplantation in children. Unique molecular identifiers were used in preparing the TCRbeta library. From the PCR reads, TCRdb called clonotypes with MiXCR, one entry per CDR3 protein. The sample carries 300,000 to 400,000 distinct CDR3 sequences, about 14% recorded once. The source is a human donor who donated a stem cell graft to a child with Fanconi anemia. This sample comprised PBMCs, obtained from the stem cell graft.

CDR3 region: CATSRDLVQYF. The CDR3 DNA sequence: TGTGCCACCAGCAGAGATTTGGTTCAGTACTTC. The chain uses TRBV15 and TRBJ2-4; D is uncertain. V was trimmed by 0 bases and J by 11 bases, leaving 5 bases between them. The CDR3 is 11 residues long. Germline V gene data show CDR1 as LNHNV and CDR2 as YYDKDF (reference sequence).